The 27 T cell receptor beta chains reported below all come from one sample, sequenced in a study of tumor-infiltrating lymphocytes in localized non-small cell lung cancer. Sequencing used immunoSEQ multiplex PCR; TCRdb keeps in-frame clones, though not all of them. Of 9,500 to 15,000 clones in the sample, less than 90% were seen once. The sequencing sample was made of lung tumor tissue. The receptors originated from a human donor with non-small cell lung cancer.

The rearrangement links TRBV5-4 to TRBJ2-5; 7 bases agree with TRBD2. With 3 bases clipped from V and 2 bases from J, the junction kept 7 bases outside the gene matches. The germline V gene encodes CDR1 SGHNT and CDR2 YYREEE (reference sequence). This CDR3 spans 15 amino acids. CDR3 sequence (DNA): TGTGCCAGCAGCTCCCCCCGGGGGGTTCAAGAGACCCAGTACTTC. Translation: CASSSPRGVQETQYF.

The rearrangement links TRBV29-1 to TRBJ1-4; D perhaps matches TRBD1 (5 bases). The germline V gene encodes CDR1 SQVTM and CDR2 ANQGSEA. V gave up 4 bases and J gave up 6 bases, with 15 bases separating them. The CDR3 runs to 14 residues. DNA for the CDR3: TGCAGCGTTGTGGGTCAGGGATTGGATGAAAAACTGTTTTTT. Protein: CSVVGQGLDEKLFF. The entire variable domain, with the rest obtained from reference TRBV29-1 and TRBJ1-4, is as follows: SAVISQKPSRDICQRGTSLTIQCQVDSQVTMMFWYRQQPGQSLTLIATANQGSEATYESGFVIDKFPISRPNLTFSTLTVSNMSPEDSSIYLCSVVGQGLDEKLFFGSGTQLSVL.

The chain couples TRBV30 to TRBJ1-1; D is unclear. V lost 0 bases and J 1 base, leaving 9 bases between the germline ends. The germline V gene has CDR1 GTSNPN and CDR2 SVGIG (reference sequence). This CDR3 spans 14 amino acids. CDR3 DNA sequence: TGTGCCTGGAGTGTTAGCAGAAGGAACACTGAAGCTTTCTTT. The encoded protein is CAWSVSRRNTEAFF.

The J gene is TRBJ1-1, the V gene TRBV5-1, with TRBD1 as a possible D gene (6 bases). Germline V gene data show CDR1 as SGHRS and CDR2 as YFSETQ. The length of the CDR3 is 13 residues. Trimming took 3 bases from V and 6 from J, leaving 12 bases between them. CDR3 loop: CASSSFGQPEAFF. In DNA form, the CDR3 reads TGCGCCAGCAGCTCCTTCGGACAGCCTGAAGCTTTCTTT.

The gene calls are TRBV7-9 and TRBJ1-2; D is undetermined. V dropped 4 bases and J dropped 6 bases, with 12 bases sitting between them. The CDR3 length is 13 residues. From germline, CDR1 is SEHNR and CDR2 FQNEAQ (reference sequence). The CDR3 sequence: CASSSTRIDGYTF. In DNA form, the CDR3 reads TGTGCCAGCAGCTCGACGAGGATTGATGGCTACACCTTC.

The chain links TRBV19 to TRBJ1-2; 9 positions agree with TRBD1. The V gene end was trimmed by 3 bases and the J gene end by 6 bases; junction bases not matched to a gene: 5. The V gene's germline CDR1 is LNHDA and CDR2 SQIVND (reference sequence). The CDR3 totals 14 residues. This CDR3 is CASSIGTGLNGYTF. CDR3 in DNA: TGTGCCAGTAGTATCGGGACAGGGCTAAATGGCTACACCTTC.

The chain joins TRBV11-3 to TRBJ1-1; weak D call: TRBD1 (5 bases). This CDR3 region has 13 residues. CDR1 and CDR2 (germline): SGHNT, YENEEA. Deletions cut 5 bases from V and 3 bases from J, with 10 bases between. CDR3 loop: CASSPGGDTEAFF. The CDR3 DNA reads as TGTGCCAGCAGCCCAGGAGGGGACACTGAAGCTTTCTTT. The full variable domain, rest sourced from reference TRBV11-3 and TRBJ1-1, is EAGVVQSPRYKIIEKKQPVAFWCNPISGHNTLYWYLQNLGQGPELLIRYENEEAVDDSQLPKDRFSAERLKGVDSTLKIQPAELGDSAVYLCASSPGGDTEAFFGQGTRLTVV.

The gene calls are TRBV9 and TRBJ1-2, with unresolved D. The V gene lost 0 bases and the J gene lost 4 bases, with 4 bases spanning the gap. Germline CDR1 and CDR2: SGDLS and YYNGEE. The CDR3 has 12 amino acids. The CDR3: CASSVGPYGYTF. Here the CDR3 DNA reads TGTGCCAGCAGCGTAGGCCCCTATGGCTACACCTTC.

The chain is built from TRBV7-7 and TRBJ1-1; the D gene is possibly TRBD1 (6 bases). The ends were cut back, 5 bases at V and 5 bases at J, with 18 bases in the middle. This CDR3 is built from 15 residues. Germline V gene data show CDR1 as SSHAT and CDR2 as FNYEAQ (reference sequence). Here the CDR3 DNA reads TGTGCCAGCAGCCCATCACCAGGGGAAGGTACTGAAGCTTTCTTT. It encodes CASSPSPGEGTEAFF.

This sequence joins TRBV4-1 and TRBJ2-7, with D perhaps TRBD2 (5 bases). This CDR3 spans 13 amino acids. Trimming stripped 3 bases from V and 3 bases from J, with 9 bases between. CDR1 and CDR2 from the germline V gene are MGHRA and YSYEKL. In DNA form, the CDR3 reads TGCGCCAGCAGCCAGAGGGCGGACTACGAGCAGTACTTC. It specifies CASSQRADYEQYF.

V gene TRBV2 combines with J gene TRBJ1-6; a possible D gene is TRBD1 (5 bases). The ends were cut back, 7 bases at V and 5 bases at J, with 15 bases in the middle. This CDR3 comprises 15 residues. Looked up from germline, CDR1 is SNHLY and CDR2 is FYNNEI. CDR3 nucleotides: TGTGCCAGCAATGCAGGGAGCGTCAATAATTCACCCCTCCACTTT. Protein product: CASNAGSVNNSPLHF.

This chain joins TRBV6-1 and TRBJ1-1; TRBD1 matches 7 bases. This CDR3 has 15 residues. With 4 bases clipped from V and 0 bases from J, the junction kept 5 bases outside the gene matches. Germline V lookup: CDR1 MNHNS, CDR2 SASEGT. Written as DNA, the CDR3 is TGTGCCAGCAGTGCGGGACAGCCAATGAACACTGAAGCTTTCTTT. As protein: CASSAGQPMNTEAFF.

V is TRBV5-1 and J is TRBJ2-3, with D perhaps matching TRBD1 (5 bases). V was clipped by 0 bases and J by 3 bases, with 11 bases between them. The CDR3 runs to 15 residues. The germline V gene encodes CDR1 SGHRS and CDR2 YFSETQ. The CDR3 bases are TGCGCCAGCAGCTTGGAAAGGGGAACTACAGATACGCAGTATTTT. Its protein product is CASSLERGTTDTQYF. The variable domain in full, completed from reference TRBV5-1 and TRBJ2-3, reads KAGVTQTPRYLIKTRGQQVTLSCSPISGHRSVSWYQQTPGQGLQFLFEYFSETQRNKGNFPGRFSGRQFSNSRSEMNVSTLELGDSALYLCASSLERGTTDTQYFGPGTRLTVL.

The CDR3 here is CASSLRQGNTGELFF. In DNA form, the CDR3 reads TGTGCCAGCAGCTTAAGACAGGGAAACACCGGGGAGCTGTTTTTT. The rearrangement joins TRBV7-9 to TRBJ2-2; 7 bases agree with TRBD1. Germline trimming cut 2 bases from V and 2 bases from J; bases unmatched to any gene: 2. The CDR3 length is 15 residues. From germline, CDR1 is SEHNR and CDR2 FQNEAQ (reference sequence). The whole variable domain, remainder taken from reference TRBV7-9 and TRBJ2-2, is DTGVSQNPRHKITKRGQNVTFRCDPISEHNRLYWYRQTLGQGPEFLTYFQNEAQLEKSRLLSDRFSAERPKGSFSTLEIQRTEQGDSAMYLCASSLRQGNTGELFFGEGSRLTVL.

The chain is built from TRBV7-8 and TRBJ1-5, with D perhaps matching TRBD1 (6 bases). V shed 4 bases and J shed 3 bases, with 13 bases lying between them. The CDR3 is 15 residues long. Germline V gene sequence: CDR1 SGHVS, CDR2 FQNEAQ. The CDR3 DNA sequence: TGTGCCAGCAGCTCCCACCGGGACATCAATCAGCCCCAGCATTTT. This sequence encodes CASSSHRDINQPQHF.

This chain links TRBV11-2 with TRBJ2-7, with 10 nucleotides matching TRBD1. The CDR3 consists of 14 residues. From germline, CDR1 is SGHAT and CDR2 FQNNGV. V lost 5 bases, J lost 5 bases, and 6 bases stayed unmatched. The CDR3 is CASSRTGGRNEQYF. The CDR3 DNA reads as TGTGCCAGCAGCAGGACAGGGGGAAGGAACGAGCAGTACTTC.

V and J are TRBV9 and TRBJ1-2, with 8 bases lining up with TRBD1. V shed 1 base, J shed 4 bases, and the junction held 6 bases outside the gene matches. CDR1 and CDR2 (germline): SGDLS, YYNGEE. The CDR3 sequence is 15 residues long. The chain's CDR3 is CASSVSRQGRYGYTF. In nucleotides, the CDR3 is TGTGCCAGCAGCGTATCGCGACAGGGGCGCTATGGCTACACCTTC. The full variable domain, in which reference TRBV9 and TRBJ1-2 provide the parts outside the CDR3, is DSGVTQTPKHLITATGQRVTLRCSPRSGDLSVYWYQQSLDQGLQFLIQYYNGEERAKGNILERFSAQQFPDLHSELNLSSLELGDSALYFCASSVSRQGRYGYTFGSGTRLTVV.

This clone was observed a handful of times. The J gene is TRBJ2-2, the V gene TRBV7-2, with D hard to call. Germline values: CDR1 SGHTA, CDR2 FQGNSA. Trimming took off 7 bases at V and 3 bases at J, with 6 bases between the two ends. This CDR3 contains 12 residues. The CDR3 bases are TGTGCCAGCACCTCCCACACCGGGGAGCTGTTTTTT. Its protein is CASTSHTGELFF.

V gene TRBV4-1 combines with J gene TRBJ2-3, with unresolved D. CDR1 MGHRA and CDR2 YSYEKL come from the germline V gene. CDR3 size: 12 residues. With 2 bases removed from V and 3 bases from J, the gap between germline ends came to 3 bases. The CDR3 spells CASSQRTDTQYF. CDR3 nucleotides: TGCGCCAGCAGCCAACGAACAGATACGCAGTATTTT.

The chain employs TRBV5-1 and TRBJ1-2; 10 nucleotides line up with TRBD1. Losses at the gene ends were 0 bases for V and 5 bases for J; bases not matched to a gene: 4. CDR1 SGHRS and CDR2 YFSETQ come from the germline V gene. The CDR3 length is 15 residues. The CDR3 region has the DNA TGCGCCAGCAGCTTGGACGGGACAGGGGAATATGGCTACACCTTC. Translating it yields CASSLDGTGEYGYTF.

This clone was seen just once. CDR3 amino acids: CASSTRQREEAFF. Written as DNA, the CDR3 is TGTGCCAGTAGTACAAGACAGCGTGAAGAAGCTTTCTTT. The chain carries TRBV19 and TRBJ1-1; possible D gene TRBD1, 5 bases. Trimming took off 4 bases at V and 8 bases at J, with 14 bases between the two ends. CDR3 length: 13 residues. Per the germline V gene, CDR1 is LNHDA and CDR2 is SQIVND (reference sequence).

The CDR3 coding sequence is TGTGCCAGCAGCCCCTCAGACAGACCGAACACCGGGGAGCTGTTTTTT. Translating it yields CASSPSDRPNTGELFF. The chain is built from TRBV11-2 and TRBJ2-2, with D possibly being TRBD1 (5 bases). CDR1 SGHAT and CDR2 FQNNGV come from the germline V gene. The CDR3 runs to 16 residues. The V end lost 5 bases, the J end lost 0 bases, and 13 bases lay between the germline ends.

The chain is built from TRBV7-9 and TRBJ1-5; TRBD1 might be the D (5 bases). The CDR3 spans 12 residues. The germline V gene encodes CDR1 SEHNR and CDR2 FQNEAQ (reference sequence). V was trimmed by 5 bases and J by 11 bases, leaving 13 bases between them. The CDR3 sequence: CASSQGRYAQHF. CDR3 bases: TGTGCCAGCAGCCAGGGCCGGTATGCCCAGCATTTT.

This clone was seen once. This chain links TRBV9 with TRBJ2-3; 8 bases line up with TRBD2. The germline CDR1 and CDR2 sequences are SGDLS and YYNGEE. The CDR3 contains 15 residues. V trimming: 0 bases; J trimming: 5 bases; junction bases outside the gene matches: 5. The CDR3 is CASSVVGGAKDTQYF. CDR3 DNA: TGTGCCAGCAGCGTAGTCGGGGGGGCAAAAGATACGCAGTATTTT.

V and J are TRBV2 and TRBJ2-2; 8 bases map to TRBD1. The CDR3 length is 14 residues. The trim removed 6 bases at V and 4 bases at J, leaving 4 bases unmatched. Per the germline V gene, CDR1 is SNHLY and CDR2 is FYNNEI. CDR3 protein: CASRSTGGTGELFF. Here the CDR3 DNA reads TGTGCCAGCAGGAGCACAGGGGGCACCGGGGAGCTGTTTTTT.

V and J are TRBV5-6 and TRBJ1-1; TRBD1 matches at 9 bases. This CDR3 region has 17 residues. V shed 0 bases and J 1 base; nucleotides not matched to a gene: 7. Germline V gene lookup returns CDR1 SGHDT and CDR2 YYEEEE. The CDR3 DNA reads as TGTGCCAGCAGCTTGGTATGGACAGGGGTTGAGAACACTGAAGCTTTCTTT. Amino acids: CASSLVWTGVENTEAFF.

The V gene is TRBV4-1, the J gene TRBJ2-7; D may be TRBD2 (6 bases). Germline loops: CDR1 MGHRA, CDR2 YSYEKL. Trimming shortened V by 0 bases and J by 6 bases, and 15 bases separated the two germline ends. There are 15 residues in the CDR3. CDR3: CASSQDWDLGLEQYF. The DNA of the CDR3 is TGCGCCAGCAGCCAAGATTGGGACTTGGGCCTCGAGCAGTACTTC.